This T cell receptor beta chain was sequenced during a study of T cells in Graves' hyperthyroidism and ophthalmopathy. Amplification of TCR beta CDR3 regions used RNA as the template. The HTBI primer set served for first-round RT-PCR of the TCR CDR3. Via MiXCR, TCRdb re-called the multiplex PCR reads, giving one row per CDR3 protein. This table has around 420,000 distinct CDR3 sequences, approximately 15% appearing once. For this clonotype: Its target is unknown.

Overall study results and limits: Ophthalmopathy was told apart from stable hyperthyroidism by a 13 V-J model.

V shed 5 bases and J shed 4 bases, with 6 bases lying between them. The germline CDR1 and CDR2 sequences are MNHEY and SMNVEV (reference sequence). This CDR3 has 12 amino acids. Sequencing was carried out using blood. This sequence joins TRBV27 and TRBJ2-1; tentative D call: TRBD2 (5 bases). This clonotype was obtained from a woman aged 18-29 years with Graves' hyperthyroidism. The CDR3 loop is CASSGGYNEQFF. The CDR3 coding sequence is TGTGCCAGCAGTGGAGGTTACAATGAGCAGTTCTTC.